Here is one TCR beta chain with its context. Its specificity is not known. These data come from a study of T cells in Graves' hyperthyroidism and ophthalmopathy. Overall study: Pretreatment peripheral blood was obtained at initial diagnosis. Study results and caveats: The model predicted ophthalmopathy a median 6.5 months before onset.

Initially, at the first diagnosis of hyperthyroidism and before any ophthalmopathy symptoms, blood was sampled. PBMCs were derived from 7.5 to 10 ml fresh peripheral blood. From germline, CDR1 is ENHRY and CDR2 SYGVKD. V shed 0 bases and J 1 base; nucleotides not matched to a gene: 4. The CDR3 loop spans 16 amino acids. TCR beta CDR3 region amplification was performed from RNA transcripts. HTBI primers were the set used in a first-round RT-PCR of the TCR CDR3. TCRdb reprocessed the multiplex PCR reads via MiXCR and lists one record per CDR3 protein. The sample holds more than 350,000 distinct CDR3 sequences, 17% seen once.

The genes are TRBV10-3 and TRBJ1-1; 8 bases match TRBD1. The sequence derives from a woman aged 25 to 39 with Graves' hyperthyroidism that later progressed to Graves' ophthalmopathy. Sequenced input: blood. The CDR3 sequence is CAISESRQGANTEAFF. CDR3 in DNA: TGTGCCATCAGTGAGTCGAGGCAGGGGGCGAACACTGAAGCTTTCTTT.